This entry concerns a single T cell receptor (beta chain). These data come from a study of blood T cell repertoires in COVID-19. As processed by the authors: Reference gene primers were amplified, and this amplification served to estimate nucleated cell counts. This table comes from immunoSEQ multiplex PCR, and its TCRdb copy is limited to in-frame clones, with some not included. V and J calls and clone size come straight from that table; D and trimming were deduced from the DNA. The table has over 100,000 clones, 81% seen once. Trimming took 4 bases from V and 6 from J; bases not matched to a gene: 3. This CDR3 spans 13 amino acids. CDR1 is SGHDN and CDR2 is FVKESK in the germline V gene.

This receptor was obtained from a woman aged 55 to 70 with active or convalescent COVID-19. The material sequenced was peripheral blood. The genes are TRBV14 and TRBJ2-1; TRBD1 agrees at 7 bases. CDR3 in amino acids: CASSRGTANEQFF. In DNA, the CDR3 is TGTGCCAGCAGCCGGGGGACAGCCAATGAGCAGTTCTTC. The full variable domain, rest sourced from reference TRBV14 and TRBJ2-1, is EAGVTQFPSHSVIEKGQTVTLRCDPISGHDNLYWYRRVMGKEIKFLLHFVKESKQDESGMPNNRFLAERTGGTYSTLKVQPAELEDSGVYFCASSRGTANEQFFGPGTRLTVL.